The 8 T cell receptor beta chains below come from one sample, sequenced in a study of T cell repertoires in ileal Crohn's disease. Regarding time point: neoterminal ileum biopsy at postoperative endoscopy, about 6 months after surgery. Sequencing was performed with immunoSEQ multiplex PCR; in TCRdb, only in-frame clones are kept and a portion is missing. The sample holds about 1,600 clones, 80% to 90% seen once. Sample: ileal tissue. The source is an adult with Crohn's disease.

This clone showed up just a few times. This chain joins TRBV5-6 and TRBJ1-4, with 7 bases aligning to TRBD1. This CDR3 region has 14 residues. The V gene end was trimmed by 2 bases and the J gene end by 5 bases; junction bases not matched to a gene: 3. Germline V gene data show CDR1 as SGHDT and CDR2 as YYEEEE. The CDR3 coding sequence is TGTGCCAGCAGCTTAGGGACAGCAAATGAAAAACTGTTTTTT. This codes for CASSLGTANEKLFF.

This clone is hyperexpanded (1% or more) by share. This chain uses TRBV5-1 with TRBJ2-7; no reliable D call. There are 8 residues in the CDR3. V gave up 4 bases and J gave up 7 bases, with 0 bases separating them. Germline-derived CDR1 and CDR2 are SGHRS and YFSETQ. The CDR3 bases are TGCGCCAGCAGCGAGCAGTACTTC. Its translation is CASSEQYF. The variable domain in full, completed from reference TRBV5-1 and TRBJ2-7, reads KAGVTQTPRYLIKTRGQQVTLSCSPISGHRSVSWYQQTPGQGLQFLFEYFSETQRNKGNFPGRFSGRQFSNSRSEMNVSTLELGDSALYLCASSEQYFGPGTRLTVT.

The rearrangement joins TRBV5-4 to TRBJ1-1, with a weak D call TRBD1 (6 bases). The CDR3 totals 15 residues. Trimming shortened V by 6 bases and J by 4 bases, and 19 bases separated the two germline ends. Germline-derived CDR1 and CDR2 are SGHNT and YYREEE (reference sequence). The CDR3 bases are TGTGCCAGCATGGACAGCCTAGGGGTAGGCACTGAAGCTTTCTTT. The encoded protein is CASMDSLGVGTEAFF.

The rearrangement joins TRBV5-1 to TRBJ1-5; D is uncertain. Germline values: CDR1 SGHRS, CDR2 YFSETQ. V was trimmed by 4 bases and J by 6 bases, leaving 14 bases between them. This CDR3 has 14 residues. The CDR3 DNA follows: TGCGCCAGCAGCGTCGCAATCGGCAGTCAGCCCCAGCATTTT. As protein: CASSVAIGSQPQHF.

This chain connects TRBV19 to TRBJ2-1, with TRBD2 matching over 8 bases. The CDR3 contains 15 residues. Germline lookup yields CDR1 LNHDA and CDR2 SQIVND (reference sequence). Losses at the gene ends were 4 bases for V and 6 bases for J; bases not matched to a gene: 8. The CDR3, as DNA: TGTGCCAGTAGTAGATCTAGCGGGCGAGGCAATGAGCAGTTCTTC. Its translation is CASSRSSGRGNEQFF.

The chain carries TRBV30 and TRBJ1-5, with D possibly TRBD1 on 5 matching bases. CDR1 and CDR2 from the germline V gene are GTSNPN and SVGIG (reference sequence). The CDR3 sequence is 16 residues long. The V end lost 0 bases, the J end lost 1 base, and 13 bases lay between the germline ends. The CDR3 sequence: CAWSVQDGLSNQPQHF. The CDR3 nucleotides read TGTGCCTGGAGTGTACAGGACGGACTGAGCAATCAGCCCCAGCATTTT. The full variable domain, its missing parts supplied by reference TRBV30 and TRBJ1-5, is SQTIHQWPATLVQPVGSPLSLECTVEGTSNPNLYWYRQAAGRGLQLLFYSVGIGQISSEVPQNLSASRPQDRQFILSSKKLLLSDSGFYLCAWSVQDGLSNQPQHFGDGTRLSIL.

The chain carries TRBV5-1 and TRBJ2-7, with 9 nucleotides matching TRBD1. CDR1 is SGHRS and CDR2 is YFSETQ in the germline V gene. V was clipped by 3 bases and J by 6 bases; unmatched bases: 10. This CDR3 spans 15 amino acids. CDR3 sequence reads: CASSSRPGTGFEQYF. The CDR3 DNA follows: TGCGCCAGCAGCTCGCGTCCCGGGACAGGGTTCGAGCAGTACTTC.

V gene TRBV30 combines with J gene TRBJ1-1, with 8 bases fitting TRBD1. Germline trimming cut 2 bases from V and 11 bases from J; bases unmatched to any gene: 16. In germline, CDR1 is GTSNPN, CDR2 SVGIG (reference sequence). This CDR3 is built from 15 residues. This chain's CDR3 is CAWSPRGQGAMGAFF. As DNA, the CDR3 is TGTGCCTGGAGTCCTCGCGGGCAGGGGGCTATGGGTGCTTTCTTT.